One sample yielded the 10 T cell receptor beta chains listed below, sequenced in a study of breast tumors, draining lymph nodes, adjacent tissues. TCRdb called the multiplex PCR reads again in MiXCR, with one record for every CDR3 protein. The table lists fewer than 25,000 distinct CDR3 sequences, 55% to 80% of them singletons, with 19% in the top ten. Sequencing was performed on tumor-adjacent breast tissue. All receptors derive from a female donor with breast cancer. Some clones in this sample may be carry-over from other donors' samples.

This sequence joins TRBV29-1 and TRBJ2-6, with D uncertain. V shed 5 bases and J shed 1 base, with 15 bases lying between them. Germline V CDR1 and CDR2: SQVTM, ANQGSEA. The CDR3 sequence is 16 residues long. CDR3 loop: CSVFMAGLSGANVLTF. The CDR3 DNA follows: TGCAGCGTTTTTATGGCAGGTTTATCTGGGGCCAACGTCCTGACTTTC.

With respect to this clonotype: Its ends do not fully match the called genes, so a read error is possible. The chain carries TRBV18 and TRBJ2-7; the D is unclear. This CDR3 is built from 12 residues. Germline V CDR1 and CDR2: KGHSH, LQKENI. CDR3 residues: CAGSRTTYEQYF. CDR3 nucleotide sequence: TGTGCCGGCTCCCGTACTACCTACGAGCAGTACTTC.

This clonotype was found once. V is TRBV19 and J is TRBJ1-5; D uncertain. This CDR3 has 15 amino acids. The germline CDR1 and CDR2 sequences are LNHDA and SQIVND (reference sequence). The V and J ends lost 5 bases and 7 bases respectively, with 18 bases between them. CDR3 DNA: TGTGCCAGTAGTTTAGCCAACGTCCACAGCCAGCCCCAGCATTTT. Translation: CASSLANVHSQPQHF.

The chain has TRBV20-1 and TRBJ2-1; D is perhaps TRBD1 (6 bases). From germline, CDR1 is DFQATT and CDR2 SNEGSKA (reference sequence). Trimming pared 4 bases from V and 9 bases from J, leaving 16 bases between. This CDR3 is built from 13 residues. CDR3: CSAIQDSSSEQFF. The CDR3 coding sequence is TGCAGTGCTATACAGGACAGTAGTAGTGAGCAGTTCTTC.

The chain is built from TRBV24-1 and TRBJ2-3; no firm D call. Germline V gene sequence: CDR1 KGHDR, CDR2 SFDVKD. This CDR3 region has 15 residues. V was shortened by 5 bases and J by 0 bases, with 11 bases between the two germline ends. For the CDR3, the DNA is TGTGCCACCAGTGGACCGGAAACTAGCACAGATACGCAGTATTTT. Its protein is CATSGPETSTDTQYF.

This chain uses TRBV5-1 with TRBJ2-1; tentatively, D is TRBD1 or TRBD2 (5 bases each). The CDR3 loop spans 17 amino acids. Trimming took 4 bases from V and 4 from J, leaving 21 bases between them. The germline V gene has CDR1 SGHRS and CDR2 YFSETQ. Here the CDR3 reads CASSRRTWGWSYNEQFF. The CDR3 nucleotides read TGCGCCAGCAGCCGGCGAACTTGGGGGTGGTCATACAATGAGCAGTTCTTC. Full variable domain (remainder filled in from reference TRBV5-1 and TRBJ2-1): KAGVTQTPRYLIKTRGQQVTLSCSPISGHRSVSWYQQTPGQGLQFLFEYFSETQRNKGNFPGRFSGRQFSNSRSEMNVSTLELGDSALYLCASSRRTWGWSYNEQFFGPGTRLTVL.

By sample share, this clonotype is medium-sized (0.01 to 0.1%). This chain links TRBV20-1 with TRBJ2-7; 8 positions agree with TRBD2. The V gene's germline CDR1 is DFQATT and CDR2 SNEGSKA (reference sequence). The CDR3 runs to 14 residues. Unmatched junction bases numbered 5, after V lost 4 bases and J lost 0 bases. The chain's CDR3 is CSATSGTSSYEQYF. Written as DNA, the CDR3 is TGCAGTGCTACCTCCGGGACTAGCTCCTACGAGCAGTACTTC.

This clonotype was found a few times. The rearrangement joins TRBV6-5 to TRBJ1-1; TRBD1 matches at 12 bases. The trim removed 6 bases at V and 5 bases at J, leaving 13 bases unmatched. CDR1 is MNHEY, CDR2 SVGAGI, per germline. This CDR3 is 17 amino acids long. CDR3 bases: TGTGCCAGCAGGAAGGGGACAGGGGGCAAGAGAGGAACTGAAGCTTTCTTT. The encoded protein is CASRKGTGGKRGTEAFF.

The chain is built from TRBV20-1 and TRBJ2-5; either TRBD1 or TRBD2 may fit D (6 bases each). With 3 bases removed from V and 5 bases from J, the gap between germline ends came to 13 bases. Germline V lookup: CDR1 DFQATT, CDR2 SNEGSKA (reference sequence). There are 13 residues in the CDR3. The CDR3 reads CSASLRGRETQYF. DNA of the CDR3: TGCAGTGCTAGCCTACGGGGGCGGGAGACCCAGTACTTC.

In this sample, this clonotype turned up once. A much larger clone sits a single nucleotide away, making a read error possible. The chain carries TRBV6-6 and TRBJ1-1; maybe TRBD1 (6 bases). CDR1 is MNHNY, CDR2 SVGAGI, per germline (reference sequence). The CDR3 is 14 residues long. Trimming removed 7 bases at V and 6 bases at J, with 18 bases between. The DNA of the CDR3 is TGTGCCAGCAAAACCCAGGGGTCGGTCTCTGAAGCTTTCTTT. This encodes CASKTQGSVSEAFF.